The following is a T cell receptor beta chain sequence with its context. Antigen: not known. The time point was: persistent/refractory GD, antithyroid drugs over 5 years with positive TRAb. PBMC-extracted RNA yielded the TCR library. It was by American Thyroid Association guidelines that Graves' disease was diagnosed. The germline CDR1 and CDR2 sequences are GTSNPN and SVGIG (reference sequence). V was pared by 3 bases and J by 4 bases, with 7 bases of the junction left unmatched. The CDR3 extends over 15 amino acids. CDR3-region Arm-PCR and iRepertoire HTBI primers produced the TCR beta libraries. MiXCR was run by TCRdb on the multiplex PCR reads, yielding one entry per CDR3 protein. Of 600,000 to 800,000 distinct CDR3 sequences in the sample, about 32% were seen once. These data come from a study of regulatory T cells in long-lasting Graves disease. Whole-study results and caveats: Persistent disease preferred TRBV28, TRBJ1-2 and TRBJ2-5; new disease, TRBV20-1 and TRBJ2-1.

The clonotype was recovered from a female donor with Graves disease. J is TRBJ1-5 and V is TRBV30, with TRBD1 matching over 9 bases. Specimen: peripheral blood mononuclear cells (PBMCs), collected when the disease was refractory, from a patient treated with antithyroid drugs. In nucleotides, the CDR3 is TGTGCCTGGAGCCCCGGGGGACAGGGTAATCAGCCCCAGCATTTT. It is translated as CAWSPGGQGNQPQHF.